This T cell receptor (beta chain) appears in the sequencing data of a study of shared clonotypes between healthy human individuals. Whole-study results and caveats: Around 4.7% of naive CD4 clonotypes were shared across a handful of donors.

Clones were sequenced by immunoSEQ multiplex PCR, and TCRdb holds only the in-frame ones, with some missing. The repertoire has 1.6 million or so clones, 97% to 99% of them found once; the top ten carry around 0.33%. Concerning this clone: Antigen unknown.

This CDR3 is 14 amino acids long. Trimming pared 2 bases from V and 4 bases from J, leaving 10 bases between. The germline CDR1 and CDR2 sequences are KGHSH and LQKENI. Sequenced material: naive CD4+ T cells sorted from blood. Regarding subset: CD45RA+ positively selected. This TCR was recovered from a man aged 30 to 45 in good health. The J gene is TRBJ2-3, the V gene TRBV18; no clear D gene. This CDR3 is CASSPSGTPDTQYF. CDR3 nucleotide sequence: TGTGCCAGCTCACCAAGTGGCACGCCAGATACGCAGTATTTT. The complete variable domain, with remaining parts taken from reference TRBV18 and TRBJ2-3, reads NAGVMQNPRHLVRRRGQEARLRCSPMKGHSHVYWYRQLPEEGLKFMVYLQKENIIDESGMPKERFSAEFPKEGPSILRIQQVVRGDSAAYFCASSPSGTPDTQYFGPGTRLTVL.